This T cell receptor (beta chain) was obtained from a study of OX40 agonist ivuxolimab in advanced cancers. General study results and limits: At 0.1-3.0 mg/kg, partial responders had clonal expansion among the lowest observed.

There are a few counts of this clone. The antigen remains undetermined. From germline, CDR1 is SGHDN and CDR2 FVKESK. The length of the CDR3 is 16 residues. V was trimmed by 4 bases and J by 2 bases, leaving 14 bases between them. Sequencing used immunoSEQ multiplex PCR; TCRdb keeps in-frame clones, though not all of them. The sample carries 65,000 or so clones, roughly 87% recorded once. Here the sequenced sample was CD4+ or CD8+ T cells sorted from blood, taken in a trial of the OX40 agonist ivuxolimab. The chain employs TRBV14 and TRBJ2-2, with a tentative D call TRBD2 (6 bases). The receptor's source is an adult with an advanced solid tumor such as melanoma, head and neck, liver or kidney cancer. The CDR3 DNA reads as TGTGCCAGCAGCCTCCGGGAGATCGAAAACACCGGGGAGCTGTTTTTT. As protein: CASSLREIENTGELFF.